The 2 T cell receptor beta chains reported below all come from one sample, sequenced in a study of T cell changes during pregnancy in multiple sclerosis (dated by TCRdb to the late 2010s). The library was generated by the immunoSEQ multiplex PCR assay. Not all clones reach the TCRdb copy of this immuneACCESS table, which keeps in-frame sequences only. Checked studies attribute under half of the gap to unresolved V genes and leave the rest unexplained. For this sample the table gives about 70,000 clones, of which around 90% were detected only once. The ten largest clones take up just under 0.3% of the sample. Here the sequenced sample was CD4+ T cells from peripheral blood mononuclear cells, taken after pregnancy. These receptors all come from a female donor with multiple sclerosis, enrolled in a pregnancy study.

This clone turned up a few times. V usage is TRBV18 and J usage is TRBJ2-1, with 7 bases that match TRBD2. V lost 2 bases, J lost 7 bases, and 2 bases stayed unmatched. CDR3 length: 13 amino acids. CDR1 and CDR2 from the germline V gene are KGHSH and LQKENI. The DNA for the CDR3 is TGTGCCAGCTCACCAGATAGCGGGAATGAGCAGTTCTTC. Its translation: CASSPDSGNEQFF.

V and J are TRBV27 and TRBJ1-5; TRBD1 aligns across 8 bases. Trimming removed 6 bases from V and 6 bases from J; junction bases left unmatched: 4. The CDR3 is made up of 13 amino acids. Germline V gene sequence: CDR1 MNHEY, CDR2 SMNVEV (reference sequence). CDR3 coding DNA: TGTGCCAGCAGCCCAGGGGGCGGTCAGCCCCAGCATTTT. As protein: CASSPGGGQPQHF.